The next 15 T cell receptor beta chains were all read from a single sample in a study of T cells in Graves' hyperthyroidism and ophthalmopathy. TCR beta CDR3 region amplification was performed from RNA transcripts. HTBI primers were used for first-round RT-PCR of the TCR CDR3. TCRdb used MiXCR to reprocess the multiplex PCR reads, holding one entry per CDR3 protein. The sample holds 600,000 to 700,000 distinct CDR3 sequences, over 40% seen once. Sequences were obtained from peripheral blood or thyroid tissue (not recorded which). The receptors were sampled from an adult man with Graves' disease, either hyperthyroidism or ophthalmopathy (not recorded which).

The table lists this clonotype with a few counts. This sequence joins TRBV7-2 and TRBJ2-5, with D tentatively TRBD1 (5 bases). The CDR3 length is 14 residues. The V and J ends lost 4 bases and 5 bases respectively, with 14 bases between them. The germline V gene encodes CDR1 SGHTA and CDR2 FQGNSA. CDR3 sequence (DNA): TGTGCCAGCAGCTCCCATGACCCAGGGGAGACCCAGTACTTC. Amino acid sequence: CASSSHDPGETQYF.

In its sample, this clonotype was seen many times. The chain employs TRBV7-8 and TRBJ2-7; D is uncertain. CDR1 is SGHVS and CDR2 is FQNEAQ in the germline V gene. V lost 1 base and J lost 2, with 9 bases in between. The CDR3 is made up of 14 amino acids. The CDR3 DNA sequence: TGTGCCAGCAGCTTAGTGGACCGAACCTACGAGCAGTACTTC. Protein: CASSLVDRTYEQYF. Drawing the rest from reference TRBV7-8 and TRBJ2-7, the complete variable domain is GAGVSQSPRYKVAKRGQDVALRCDPISGHVSLFWYQQALGQGPEFLTYFQNEAQLDKSGLPSDRFFAERPEGSVSTLKIQRTQQEDSAVYLCASSLVDRTYEQYFGPGTRLTVT.

This clonotype has a count of ten or more. CDR3 sequence: CAISEEQGANQPQHF. Here the CDR3 DNA reads TGTGCCATCAGTGAGGAACAGGGGGCGAATCAGCCCCAGCATTTT. The J gene is TRBJ1-5, the V gene TRBV10-3; TRBD1 agrees at 9 bases. The V and J ends lost 2 bases and 4 bases, in that order; junction bases with no gene match: 3. This CDR3 is 15 amino acids long. The germline gives CDR1 ENHRY, CDR2 SYGVKD.

The chain combines TRBV9 with TRBJ2-7; the match to TRBD2 covers 8 bases. The J segment lost 0 bases and the V segment lost 4 bases, leaving 9 bases of the junction unmatched. The CDR3 is 16 residues long. Per the germline V gene, CDR1 is SGDLS and CDR2 is YYNGEE. The CDR3 is CASSQDPGGSSYEQYF. The CDR3 region has the DNA TGTGCCAGCAGCCAAGATCCGGGGGGGAGCTCCTACGAGCAGTACTTC.

The J gene is TRBJ1-2, the V gene TRBV7-3, with 8 nucleotides matching TRBD1. The CDR3 length is 15 residues. The J segment lost 7 bases and the V segment lost 1 base, leaving 8 bases of the junction unmatched. CDR1 and CDR2 from the germline V gene are SGHTA and FQGTGA. The chain's CDR3 is CASSLRSTGVSGYTF. CDR3 bases: TGTGCCAGCAGCTTAAGGTCGACAGGGGTCTCTGGCTACACCTTC.

In this sample, this clonotype turned up many times. The chain couples TRBV7-8 to TRBJ1-4, with D unresolved. The length of the CDR3 is 14 residues. From germline, CDR1 is SGHVS and CDR2 FQNEAQ. The ends were cut back, 1 base at V and 5 bases at J, with 8 bases in the middle. The CDR3 sequence: CASSLVGQNEKLFF. DNA for the CDR3: TGTGCCAGCAGCTTAGTTGGTCAGAATGAAAAACTGTTTTTT.

The chain carries TRBV29-1 and TRBJ1-2, with 9 bases that match TRBD1. The germline V gene encodes CDR1 SQVTM and CDR2 ANQGSEA. V was pared by 8 bases and J by 4 bases, with 5 bases of the junction left unmatched. The CDR3 sequence is 12 residues long. CDR3 amino acids: CSLTGGTYGYTF. For the CDR3, the DNA is TGCAGCTTGACAGGGGGAACCTATGGCTACACCTTC.

The chain combines TRBV7-9 with TRBJ2-7; 8 bases line up with TRBD1. The CDR3 contains 14 residues. Germline-derived CDR1 and CDR2 are SEHNR and FQNEAQ (reference sequence). The ends lost 3 bases at V and 5 bases at J; junction bases unmatched: 6. The DNA of the CDR3 is TGTGCCAGCAGCTTGGGGGAACAGGGGGACGAGCAGTACTTC. Residues: CASSLGEQGDEQYF.

The rearrangement joins TRBV20-1 to TRBJ2-7; 8 positions match TRBD1. This CDR3 is 15 amino acids long. V was pared by 2 bases and J by 3 bases, with 9 bases of the junction left unmatched. Germline V gene data show CDR1 as DFQATT and CDR2 as SNEGSKA (reference sequence). The CDR3 loop reads CSARLTGGRVYEQYF. Written as DNA, the CDR3 is TGCAGTGCTAGACTCACAGGGGGGCGGGTCTACGAGCAGTACTTC.

This clonotype turned up a few times. V gene TRBV2 combines with J gene TRBJ2-2, with a weak D call TRBD2 (5 bases). The V end was cut by 4 bases, the J end by 1 base, with 7 bases between. Germline V gene lookup returns CDR1 SNHLY and CDR2 FYNNEI. This CDR3 has 14 amino acids. This chain's CDR3 is CASSVAGNTGELFF. The CDR3 bases are TGTGCCAGCAGTGTTGCGGGGAACACCGGGGAGCTGTTTTTT.

The chain employs TRBV29-1 and TRBJ1-2; TRBD1 agrees at 8 bases. The CDR3 has 14 residues. The V gene end was trimmed by 0 bases and the J gene end by 6 bases; junction bases not matched to a gene: 6. Germline V gene lookup returns CDR1 SQVTM and CDR2 ANQGSEA. The CDR3: CSVEDRRTGNGYTF. CDR3 coding DNA: TGCAGCGTTGAAGATCGGCGGACAGGGAATGGCTACACCTTC.

About this clonotype: A much bigger clone sits one base away, suggesting this may be a read error. The chain couples TRBV7-2 to TRBJ1-4, with 8 bases fitting TRBD1. The J segment lost 3 bases and the V segment lost 7 bases, leaving 4 bases of the junction unmatched. CDR3 length: 14 residues. CDR1 and CDR2 (germline): SGHTA, FQGNSA. The CDR3 coding sequence is TGTGCCAGCACCAACAGGGGGGCTAATGAAAAACTGTTTTTT. Translation: CASTNRGANEKLFF.

With respect to this clonotype: With a much larger clone just one base away, this may be a read error. This chain connects TRBV10-3 to TRBJ1-3; TRBD1 is a possible D gene (6 bases). The V end was cut by 4 bases, the J end by 2 bases, with 15 bases between. Germline CDR1 reads ENHRY; CDR2 reads SYGVKD. The CDR3 has 16 residues. The CDR3 here is CAISVYRESAGNTIYF. The CDR3 nucleotides are TGTGCCATCAGTGTGTACAGGGAGAGCGCTGGAAACACCATATATTTT.

The sample holds many counts of this clonotype. The rearrangement joins TRBV7-6 to TRBJ2-6; no clear D gene. The CDR3 is made up of 18 amino acids. CDR1 and CDR2 (germline): SGHVS, FNYEAQ. The V end was cut by 5 bases, the J end by 0 bases, with 17 bases between. DNA of the CDR3: TGTGCCAGCAGCCCATTCACAGCTACCATCTCTGGGGCCAACGTCCTGACTTTC. Protein: CASSPFTATISGANVLTF.

The CDR3, as DNA: TGCAGTGCTCGGTCCGATAGGACTAGGGGAACCTACGAGCAGTACTTC. This codes for CSARSDRTRGTYEQYF. The chain recombines TRBV20-1 with TRBJ2-7, with 7 bases that match TRBD2. J was trimmed by 2 bases and V by 5 bases; bases with no gene match: 15. Germline V lookup: CDR1 DFQATT, CDR2 SNEGSKA (reference sequence). The length of the CDR3 is 16 residues.